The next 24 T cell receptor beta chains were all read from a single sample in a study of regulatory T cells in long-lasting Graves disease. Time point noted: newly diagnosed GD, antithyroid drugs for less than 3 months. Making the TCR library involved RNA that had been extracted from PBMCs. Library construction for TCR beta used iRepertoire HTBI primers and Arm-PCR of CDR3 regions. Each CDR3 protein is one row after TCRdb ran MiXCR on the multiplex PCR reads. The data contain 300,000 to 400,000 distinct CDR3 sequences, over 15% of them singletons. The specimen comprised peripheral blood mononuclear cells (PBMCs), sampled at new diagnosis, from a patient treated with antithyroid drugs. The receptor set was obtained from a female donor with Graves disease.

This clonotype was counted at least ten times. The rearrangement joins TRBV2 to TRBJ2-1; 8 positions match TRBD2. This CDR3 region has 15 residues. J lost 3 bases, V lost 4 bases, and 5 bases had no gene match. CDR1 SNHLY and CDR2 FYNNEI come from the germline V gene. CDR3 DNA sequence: TGTGCCAGCAGTGGGGTTAGCGGGATCTACAATGAGCAGTTCTTC. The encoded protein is CASSGVSGIYNEQFF.

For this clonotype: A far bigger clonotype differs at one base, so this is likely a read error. CDR3 protein: CASSLGDSSYEQFF. DNA for the CDR3: TGTGCCAGCAGCTTAGGCGACAGCTCCTACGAGCAGTTCTTC. V and J are TRBV11-2 and TRBJ2-1; TRBD1 might be the D (5 bases). This CDR3 region has 14 residues. Germline lookup yields CDR1 SGHAT and CDR2 FQNNGV. V was pared by 1 base and J by 10 bases, with 14 bases between.

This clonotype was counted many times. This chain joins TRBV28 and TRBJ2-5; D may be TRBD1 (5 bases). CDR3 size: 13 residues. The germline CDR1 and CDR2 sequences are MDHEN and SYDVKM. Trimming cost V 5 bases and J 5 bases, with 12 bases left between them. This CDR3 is CASSPRGAETQYF. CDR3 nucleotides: TGTGCCAGCAGTCCCCGTGGGGCGGAGACCCAGTACTTC.

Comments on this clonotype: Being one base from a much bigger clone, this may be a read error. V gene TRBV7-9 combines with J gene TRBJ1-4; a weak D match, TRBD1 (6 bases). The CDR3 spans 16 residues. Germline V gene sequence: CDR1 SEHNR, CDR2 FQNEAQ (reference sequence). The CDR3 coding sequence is TGTGCCAGCAGCCCCAGACAGGTTGCAACTAATGAAACACTGTTTTTT. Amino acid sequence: CASSPRQVATNETLFF.

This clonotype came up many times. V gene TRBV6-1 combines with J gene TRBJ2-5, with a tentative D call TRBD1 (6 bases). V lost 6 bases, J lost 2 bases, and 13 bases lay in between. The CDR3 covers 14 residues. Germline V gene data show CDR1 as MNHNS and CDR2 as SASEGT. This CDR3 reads CASRVTGIQETQYF. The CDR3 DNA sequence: TGTGCCAGCAGAGTTACAGGGATTCAAGAGACCCAGTACTTC.

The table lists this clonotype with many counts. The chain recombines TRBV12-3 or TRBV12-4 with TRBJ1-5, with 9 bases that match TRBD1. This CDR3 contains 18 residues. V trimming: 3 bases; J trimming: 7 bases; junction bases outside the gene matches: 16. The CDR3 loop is CASSLAPLGQGVWQPQHF. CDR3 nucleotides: TGTGCCAGCAGTTTGGCCCCACTGGGACAGGGAGTTTGGCAGCCCCAGCATTTT.

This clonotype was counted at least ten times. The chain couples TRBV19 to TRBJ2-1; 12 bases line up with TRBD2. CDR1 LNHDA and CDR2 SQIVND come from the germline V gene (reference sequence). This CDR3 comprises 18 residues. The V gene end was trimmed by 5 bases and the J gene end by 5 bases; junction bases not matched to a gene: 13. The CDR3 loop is CASSPRRGLAGFNNEQFF. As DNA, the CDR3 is TGTGCCAGTAGTCCTCGACGCGGACTAGCGGGGTTTAACAATGAGCAGTTCTTC.

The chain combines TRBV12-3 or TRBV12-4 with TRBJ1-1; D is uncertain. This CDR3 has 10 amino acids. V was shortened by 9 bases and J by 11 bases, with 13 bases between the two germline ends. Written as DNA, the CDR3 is TGTGCCAGTGAATCCTCGGCGGCTTTCTTT. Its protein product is CASESSAAFF.

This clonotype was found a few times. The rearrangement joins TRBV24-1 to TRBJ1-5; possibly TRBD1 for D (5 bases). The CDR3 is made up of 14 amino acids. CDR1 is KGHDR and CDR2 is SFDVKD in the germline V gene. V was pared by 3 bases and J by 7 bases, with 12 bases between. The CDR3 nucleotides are TGTGCCACCAGTGATAGCAGGGTAAACCAGCCCCAGCATTTT. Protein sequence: CATSDSRVNQPQHF.

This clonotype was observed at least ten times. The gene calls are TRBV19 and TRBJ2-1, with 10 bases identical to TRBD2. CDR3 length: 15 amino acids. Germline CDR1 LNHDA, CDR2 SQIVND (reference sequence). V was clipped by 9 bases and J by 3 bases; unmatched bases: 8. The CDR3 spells CASSALAGVYNEQFF. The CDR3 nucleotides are TGTGCCAGCAGTGCCCTAGCGGGAGTCTACAATGAGCAGTTCTTC.

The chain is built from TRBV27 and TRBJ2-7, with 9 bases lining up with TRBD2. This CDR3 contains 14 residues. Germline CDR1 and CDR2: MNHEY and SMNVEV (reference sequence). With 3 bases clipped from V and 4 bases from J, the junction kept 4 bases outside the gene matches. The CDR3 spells CASSFGREGYEQYF. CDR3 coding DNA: TGTGCCAGCAGTTTTGGGCGGGAGGGGTACGAGCAGTACTTC.

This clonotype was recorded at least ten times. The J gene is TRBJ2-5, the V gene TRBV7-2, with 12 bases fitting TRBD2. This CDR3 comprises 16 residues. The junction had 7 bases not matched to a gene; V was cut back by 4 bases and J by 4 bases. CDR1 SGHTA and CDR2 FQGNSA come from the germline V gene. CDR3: CASSSRQGLAGETQYF. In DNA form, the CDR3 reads TGTGCCAGCAGCTCTCGCCAGGGACTAGCGGGAGAGACCCAGTACTTC. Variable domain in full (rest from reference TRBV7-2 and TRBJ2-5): GAGVSQSPSNKVTEKGKDVELRCDPISGHTALYWYRQSLGQGLEFLIYFQGNSAPDKSGLPSDRFSAERTGGSVSTLTIQRTQQEDSAVYLCASSSRQGLAGETQYFGPGTRLLVL.

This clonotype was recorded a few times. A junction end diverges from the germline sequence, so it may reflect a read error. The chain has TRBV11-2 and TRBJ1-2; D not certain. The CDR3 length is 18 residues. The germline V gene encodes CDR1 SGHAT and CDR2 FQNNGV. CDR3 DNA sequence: TGTGTCAGCAGCTTAGACTTGGGTCTCAGCCCAGCTAACTATGGCTACACCTTC. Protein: CVSSLDLGLSPANYGYTF.

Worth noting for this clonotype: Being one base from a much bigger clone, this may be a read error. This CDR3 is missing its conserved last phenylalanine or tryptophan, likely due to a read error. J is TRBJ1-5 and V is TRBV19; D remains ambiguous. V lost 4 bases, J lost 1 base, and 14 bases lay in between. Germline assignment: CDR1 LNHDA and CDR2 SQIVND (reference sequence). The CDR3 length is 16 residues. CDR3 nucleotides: TGTGCCAGTAGTACCACCGATGGGCTCAGCAATCAGCCCCAGCATTCT. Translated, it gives CASSTTDGLSNQPQHS.

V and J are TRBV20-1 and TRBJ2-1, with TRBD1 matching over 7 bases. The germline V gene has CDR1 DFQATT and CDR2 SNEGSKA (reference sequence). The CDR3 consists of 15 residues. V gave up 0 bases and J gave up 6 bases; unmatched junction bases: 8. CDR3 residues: CSARENRGPRNEQFF. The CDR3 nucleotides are TGCAGTGCTAGAGAAAACAGGGGTCCCCGCAATGAGCAGTTCTTC.

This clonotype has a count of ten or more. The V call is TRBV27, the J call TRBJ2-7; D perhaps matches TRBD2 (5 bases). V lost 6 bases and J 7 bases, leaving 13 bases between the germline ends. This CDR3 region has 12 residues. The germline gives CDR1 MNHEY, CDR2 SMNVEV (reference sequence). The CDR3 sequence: CASSRRGQEQYF. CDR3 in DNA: TGTGCCAGCAGCCGTCGGGGTCAGGAGCAGTACTTC.

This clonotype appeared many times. CDR3 residues: CASSIAQGRNTEAFF. As DNA, the CDR3 is TGTGCCAGCAGTATCGCGCAGGGGAGGAACACTGAAGCTTTCTTT. This chain joins TRBV27 and TRBJ1-1; possible D gene TRBD1, 6 bases. V gave up 5 bases and J gave up 1 base, with 14 bases separating them. CDR3 size: 15 residues. CDR1 and CDR2 (germline): MNHEY, SMNVEV (reference sequence).

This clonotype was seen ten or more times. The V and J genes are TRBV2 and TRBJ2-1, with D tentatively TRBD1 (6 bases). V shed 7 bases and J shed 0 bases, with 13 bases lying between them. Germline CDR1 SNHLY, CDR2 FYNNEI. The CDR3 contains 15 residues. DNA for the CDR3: TGTGCCAGCATCCCTCAGGGGAGCTCCTACAATGAGCAGTTCTTC. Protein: CASIPQGSSYNEQFF.

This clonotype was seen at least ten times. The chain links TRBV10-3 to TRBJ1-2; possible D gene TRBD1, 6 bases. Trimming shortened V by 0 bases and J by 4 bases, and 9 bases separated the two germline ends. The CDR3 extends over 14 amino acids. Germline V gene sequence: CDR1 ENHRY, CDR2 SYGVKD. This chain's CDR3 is CAISESGGVYGYTF. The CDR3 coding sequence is TGTGCCATCAGTGAGTCGGGGGGCGTCTATGGCTACACCTTC.

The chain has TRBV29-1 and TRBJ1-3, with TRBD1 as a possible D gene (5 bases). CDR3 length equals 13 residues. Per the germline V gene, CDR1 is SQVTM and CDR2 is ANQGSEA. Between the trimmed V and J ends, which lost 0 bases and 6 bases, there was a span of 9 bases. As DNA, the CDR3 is TGCAGCGTTGAAGATGGACAAAAAAACACCATATATTTT. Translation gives CSVEDGQKNTIYF.

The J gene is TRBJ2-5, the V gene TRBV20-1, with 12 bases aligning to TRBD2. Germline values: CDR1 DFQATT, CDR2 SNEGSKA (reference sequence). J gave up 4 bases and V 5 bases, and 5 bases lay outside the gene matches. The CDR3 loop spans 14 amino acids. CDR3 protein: CSAQPGLAGETQYF. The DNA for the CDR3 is TGCAGTGCTCAGCCGGGACTAGCGGGAGAGACCCAGTACTTC.

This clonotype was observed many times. CDR3 DNA: TGTGCCAGCAGCCGACTAGCGGGGGCCTACGAGCAGTACTTC. This gives the protein CASSRLAGAYEQYF. The chain links TRBV3-1 to TRBJ2-7, with 12 bases aligning to TRBD2. The CDR3 runs 14 residues. Germline V gives CDR1 LGHDT, CDR2 YNNKEL (reference sequence). The V gene end was trimmed by 4 bases and the J gene end by 2 bases; junction bases not matched to a gene: 0.

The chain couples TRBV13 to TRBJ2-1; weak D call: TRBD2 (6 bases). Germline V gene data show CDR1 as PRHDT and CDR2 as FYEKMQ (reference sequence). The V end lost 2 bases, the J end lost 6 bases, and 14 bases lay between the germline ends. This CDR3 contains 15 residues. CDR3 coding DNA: TGTGCCAGCAGCTTATGGGGGGTGCCCCTCAATGAGCAGTTCTTC. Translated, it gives CASSLWGVPLNEQFF.

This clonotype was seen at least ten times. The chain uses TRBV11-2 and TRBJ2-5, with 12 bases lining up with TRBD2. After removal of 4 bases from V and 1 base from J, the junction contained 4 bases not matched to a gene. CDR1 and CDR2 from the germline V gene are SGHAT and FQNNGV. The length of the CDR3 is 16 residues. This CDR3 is CASSSGLAGTQETQYF. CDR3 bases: TGTGCCAGCAGCTCAGGACTAGCGGGAACCCAAGAGACCCAGTACTTC.